Included here is one T cell receptor (beta chain) sequence, with context. Its cognate antigen is unknown. Mismatch with germline at one junction end may stem from a read error. The investigators amplified TCR beta CDR3 regions from RNA transcripts. Carried out on the TCR CDR3, a first-round RT-PCR used the HTBI primer set. TCRdb re-analysed the multiplex PCR reads in MiXCR, keeping a single row per CDR3 protein. The sample shows some 770,000 distinct CDR3 sequences, about 17% of them seen only once. Clinical symptoms, serum thyroxine and TRAb, thyroid ultrasound and orbital computed tomography were used for the diagnoses. The CDR3 is 16 residues long. Germline CDR1 and CDR2: MDHEN and SYDVKM. This entry is derived from a study of T cells in Graves' hyperthyroidism and ophthalmopathy. Study-wide context: Blood was drawn when the patient was first diagnosed and still untreated.

Whole-study findings and limits: Most thyroid clonotypes that were expanded above 0.001 also turned up in blood. Before onset, ophthalmopathy was predicted by the model a median around 6.5 months earlier.

The chain couples TRBV28 to TRBJ1-3; D is unclear. The sequence came from a man younger than 35 with Graves' hyperthyroidism. The sample was blood. CDR3 protein: CATHSPADYSGDTIHF. The CDR3 region has the DNA TGTGCCACCCACAGCCCGGCAGATTACTCTGGAGACACCATACATTTT.